The table lists the clone carrying this T cell receptor (beta chain) with a few counts. The sample is drawn from a study of blood T cell repertoires in COVID-19. Measured with immunoSEQ multiplex PCR; TCRdb has only the in-frame clones, and not every one. This repertoire shows 100,000 to 150,000 clones, 84% found once; its top ten account for less than 15%. V lost 7 bases and J lost 8, with 15 bases in between. The CDR3 is made up of 13 amino acids. CDR1 and CDR2 (germline): MNHNY, SVGAGI (reference sequence). The V and J genes are TRBV6-6 and TRBJ1-3; a possible D gene is TRBD1 (6 bases). Specimen: peripheral blood. The clonotype was recovered from a woman aged 55-69 years with acute or convalescent COVID-19. This CDR3 reads CASKSGAKDTIYF. CDR3 nucleotide sequence: TGTGCCAGCAAGTCAGGGGCCAAGGACACCATATATTTT.